This paragraph reports one T cell receptor beta chain. These data belong to a study of shared clonotypes between healthy human individuals. Every donor was a Caucasian adult from Nashville, Tennessee. V lost 1 base, J lost 5 bases, and 12 bases lay in between. Germline V lookup: CDR1 SGHAT, CDR2 FQNNGV. This CDR3 is built from 14 residues. Deep-level settings were used for running the assay. Sequencing was performed with immunoSEQ multiplex PCR; in TCRdb, only in-frame clones are kept and a portion is missing. The sample lists about 1 million clones, 70% to 80% occurring once. V and J are TRBV11-2 and TRBJ2-7; D is unclear. The clonotype originates from a man between 18 and 35 years old in good health. Sequencing input: memory CD4+ T cells sorted from blood. The subset here: CD45RA-negative fraction. The CDR3 DNA reads as TGTGCCAGCAGCTTAGCCGAAGGGCGGCACGAGCAGTACTTC. This sequence encodes CASSLAEGRHEQYF.